This TCR beta chain was sequenced for a study of blood T cell repertoires in COVID-19. For the study at large: COVID-19 samples, acute and convalescent, were from the United States, Italy and Spain. Sources were T cells, B-cell-depleted T cells, or PBMCs; the material itself was cDNA or gDNA.

With V trimmed by 1 base and J by 7 bases, 4 bases remained unmatched. The CDR3 covers 15 residues. CDR1 and CDR2 from the germline V gene are SGHDN and FVKESK. In the original processing: It was from reference gene primer amplification that nucleated cell counts were estimated. TCRdb's copy holds only in-frame clones and misses some; the assay was immunoSEQ multiplex PCR. D and trimming come from the DNA, and the V and J calls and clone size come from that table. The sample has 200,000 to 250,000 clones, around 89% seen once. Participant age was roughly 18 to 89 years, and participants resided in approximately 25 US areas.

This TCR derives from a woman between 18 and 29 years old in a cohort exposed to, infected with or recovered from COVID-19 (not recorded which). The chain recombines TRBV14 with TRBJ2-2; 9 bases are shared with TRBD1. What was sequenced was PBMCs or T cells enriched from blood (not recorded which). As DNA, the CDR3 is TGTGCCAGCAGCCAAGCTACAGGGGGCTACGGGGAGCTGTTTTTT. Its translation is CASSQATGGYGELFF.